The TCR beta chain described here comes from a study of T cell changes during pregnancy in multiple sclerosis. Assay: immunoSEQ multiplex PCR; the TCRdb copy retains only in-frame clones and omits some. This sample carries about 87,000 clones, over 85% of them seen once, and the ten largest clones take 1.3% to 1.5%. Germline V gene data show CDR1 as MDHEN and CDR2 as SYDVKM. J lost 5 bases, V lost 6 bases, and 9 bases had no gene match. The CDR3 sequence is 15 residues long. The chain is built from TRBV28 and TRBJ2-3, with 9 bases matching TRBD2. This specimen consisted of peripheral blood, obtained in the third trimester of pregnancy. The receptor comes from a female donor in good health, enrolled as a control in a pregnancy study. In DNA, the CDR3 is TGTGCCAGCAGACAAACTCTAGCGGGATTAGATACGCAGTATTTT. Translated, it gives CASRQTLAGLDTQYF.